The 24 T cell receptor beta chains listed next were all sequenced from one sample in a study of T cell responses to AZD1222 COVID-19 vaccine. This table comes from immunoSEQ multiplex PCR, and its TCRdb copy is limited to in-frame clones, with some not included. The sample shows some 130,000 clones, around 90% of them seen only once. The input for sequencing was peripheral blood, taken on day 0 of AZD1222 vaccination. All receptors come from an adult in good health.

This chain connects TRBV30 to TRBJ2-7, with D possibly called TRBD1 or TRBD2 (5 bases each). V lost 3 bases, J lost 2 bases, and 11 bases lay in between. This CDR3 region has 13 residues. The germline V gene has CDR1 GTSNPN and CDR2 SVGIG (reference sequence). CDR3 residues: CAWRHGAAYEQYF. The CDR3 DNA sequence: TGTGCCTGGAGACACGGGGCGGCCTACGAGCAGTACTTC.

The J gene is TRBJ1-5, the V gene TRBV4-1; perhaps TRBD1 as D (5 bases). Trimming stripped 1 base from V and 3 bases from J, with 10 bases between. Germline V lookup: CDR1 MGHRA, CDR2 YSYEKL. CDR3 length: 15 residues. CDR3 loop: CASSQVGGNNQPQHF. CDR3 coding DNA: TGCGCCAGCAGCCAAGTTGGGGGGAACAATCAGCCCCAGCATTTT.

This chain links TRBV4-1 with TRBJ2-5, with a possible D match to TRBD2 (6 bases). V lost 4 bases and J 2 bases, leaving 8 bases between the germline ends. This CDR3 contains 13 residues. Germline lookup yields CDR1 MGHRA and CDR2 YSYEKL. CDR3 bases: TGCGCCAGCAGCCTGGGACTTCAAGAGACCCAGTACTTC. Amino acid sequence: CASSLGLQETQYF.

V is TRBV15 and J is TRBJ1-5; D is uncertain. The CDR3 is made up of 14 amino acids. Per germline, CDR1 LNHNV and CDR2 YYDKDF (reference sequence). Deletions cut 1 base from V and 3 bases from J, with 7 bases between. DNA for the CDR3: TGTGCCACCAGCAGAGGAGGGATCAATCAGCCCCAGCATTTT. Translated, it gives CATSRGGINQPQHF.

The chain combines TRBV19 with TRBJ1-1; tentative D call: TRBD1 (5 bases). Trimming took off 2 bases at V and 4 bases at J, with 23 bases between the two ends. This CDR3 is built from 18 residues. Germline lookup yields CDR1 LNHDA and CDR2 SQIVND (reference sequence). Written as DNA, the CDR3 is TGTGCCAGTAGTATAATTGGCCCGGGGGGTTTGTTCGCCACTGAAGCTTTCTTT. This translates into CASSIIGPGGLFATEAFF.

This rearrangement joins TRBV7-9 to TRBJ1-4, with D possibly matching TRBD1 (5 bases). Germline-derived CDR1 and CDR2 are SEHNR and FQNEAQ (reference sequence). This CDR3 is built from 16 residues. Trimming shortened V by 1 base and J by 0 bases, and 9 bases separated the two germline ends. The CDR3 nucleotides read TGTGCCAGCAGCTTAGACGGGACCGCAACTAATGAAAAACTGTTTTTT. As protein: CASSLDGTATNEKLFF.

The rearrangement uses TRBV28 and TRBJ1-2, with unresolved D. The V and J ends lost 7 bases and 2 bases respectively, with 5 bases between them. The CDR3 sequence is 11 residues long. Germline V lookup: CDR1 MDHEN, CDR2 SYDVKM. CDR3 residues: CASKANYGYTF. The CDR3 DNA reads as TGTGCCAGCAAAGCGAACTATGGCTACACCTTC.

This chain links TRBV5-1 with TRBJ2-7; TRBD2 agrees at 9 bases. V dropped 2 bases and J dropped 1; count of bases not matched to a gene: 4. CDR3 size: 15 residues. Looked up from germline, CDR1 is SGHRS and CDR2 is YFSETQ. This CDR3 is CASSFGSGRSYEQYF. DNA of the CDR3: TGCGCCAGCAGCTTTGGTAGCGGGAGATCCTACGAGCAGTACTTC.

This chain links TRBV9 with TRBJ1-4; weak D call: TRBD1 (6 bases). The CDR3 is made up of 14 amino acids. The V gene lost 3 bases and the J gene lost 12 bases, with 18 bases spanning the gap. Looked up from germline, CDR1 is SGDLS and CDR2 is YYNGEE. CDR3 sequence: CASSAHWDTRELFF. The CDR3 bases are TGTGCCAGCAGCGCCCACTGGGACACCCGGGAACTGTTTTTT.

The chain links TRBV29-1 to TRBJ2-2, with a weak D call TRBD1 (6 bases). V dropped 3 bases and J dropped 2 bases, with 7 bases sitting between them. The CDR3 extends over 13 amino acids. Germline CDR1 and CDR2: SQVTM and ANQGSEA. The CDR3 coding sequence is TGCAGCGTTGACAGGGGTAACACCGGGGAGCTGTTTTTT. Residues: CSVDRGNTGELFF.

This chain connects TRBV3-1 (or the pseudogene TRBV3-2) to TRBJ2-1; 9 bases line up with TRBD2. V lost 6 bases and J lost 9; bases outside the gene matches: 12. Germline CDR1 reads LGHDT; CDR2 reads YNNKEL (reference sequence). The CDR3 is made up of 15 amino acids. This chain's CDR3 is CASRPAGGFDVEQFF. The CDR3 DNA sequence: TGTGCCAGCAGACCAGCGGGAGGCTTCGATGTTGAGCAGTTCTTC.

V gene TRBV28 combines with J gene TRBJ1-6; D is unclear. Trimming removed 3 bases at V and 7 bases at J, with 7 bases between. The CDR3 consists of 13 residues. Germline V gives CDR1 MDHEN, CDR2 SYDVKM. CDR3 sequence: CASSFLGNSPLHF. CDR3 sequence (DNA): TGTGCCAGCAGTTTCCTCGGAAATTCACCCCTCCACTTT.

The chain employs TRBV7-9 and TRBJ1-5; no firm D call. Trimming took off 5 bases at V and 2 bases at J, with 7 bases between the two ends. The V gene's germline CDR1 is SEHNR and CDR2 FQNEAQ (reference sequence). The CDR3 contains 13 residues. CDR3 sequence (DNA): TGTGCCAGCAGCCGAGAGGGCAATCAGCCCCAGCATTTT. This gives the protein CASSREGNQPQHF. The whole variable domain, remainder taken from reference TRBV7-9 and TRBJ1-5, is DTGVSQNPRHKITKRGQNVTFRCDPISEHNRLYWYRQTLGQGPEFLTYFQNEAQLEKSRLLSDRFSAERPKGSFSTLEIQRTEQGDSAMYLCASSREGNQPQHFGDGTRLSIL.

The chain has TRBV7-9 and TRBJ2-7; 8 bases are a match to TRBD1. The V gene's germline CDR1 is SEHNR and CDR2 FQNEAQ (reference sequence). Losses at the gene ends were 5 bases for V and 3 bases for J; bases not matched to a gene: 9. This CDR3 contains 15 residues. DNA of the CDR3: TGTGCCAGCAGCGGGGGGACAGGTAATCACTACGAGCAGTACTTC. Protein product: CASSGGTGNHYEQYF.

V gene TRBV9 combines with J gene TRBJ1-3, with D hard to call. The V end was cut by 2 bases, the J end by 1 base, with 10 bases between. The CDR3 has 15 amino acids. Germline loops: CDR1 SGDLS, CDR2 YYNGEE. The CDR3 DNA reads TGTGCCAGCAGCGTTGACGGTAGATCTGGAAACACCATATATTTT. It specifies CASSVDGRSGNTIYF.

The CDR3 sequence is CASSLGPGANEKLFF. The CDR3 DNA reads TGTGCCAGCAGCTTAGGGCCGGGTGCTAATGAAAAACTGTTTTTT. V usage is TRBV11-2 and J usage is TRBJ1-4; D ambiguous. CDR1 is SGHAT and CDR2 is FQNNGV in the germline V gene. The V end lost 1 base, the J end lost 3 bases, and 9 bases lay between the germline ends. This CDR3 spans 15 amino acids.

This chain joins TRBV2 and TRBJ2-7; the D is unclear. The CDR3 spans 12 residues. Between the trimmed V and J ends, which lost 1 base and 4 bases, there was a span of 5 bases. Germline V gives CDR1 SNHLY, CDR2 FYNNEI. The CDR3 DNA follows: TGTGCCAGCAGTGAAGGTGTTTACGAGCAGTACTTC. As protein: CASSEGVYEQYF. Based on the CDR3 plus reference TRBV2 and TRBJ2-7, the full variable domain is EPEVTQTPSHQVTQMGQEVILRCVPISNHLYFYWYRQILGQKVEFLVSFYNNEISEKSEIFDDQFSVERPDGSNFTLKIRSTKLEDSAMYFCASSEGVYEQYFGPGTRLTVT.

V usage is TRBV6-5 and J usage is TRBJ1-5, with 8 bases matching TRBD1. The length of the CDR3 is 14 residues. Trimming took 6 bases from V and 4 from J; bases not matched to a gene: 5. CDR1 is MNHEY, CDR2 SVGAGI, per germline. DNA for the CDR3: TGTGCCAGCAGGGCCACAGGGGGAAATCAGCCCCAGCATTTT. Translated: CASRATGGNQPQHF.

This clone was seen just once. The rearrangement joins TRBV5-8 to TRBJ1-2, with D hard to call. The CDR3 contains 14 residues. Germline lookup yields CDR1 SGHTS and CDR2 YDEGEE. Trimming shortened V by 0 bases and J by 2 bases, and 8 bases separated the two germline ends. The CDR3 is CASSLVWENYGYTF. CDR3 sequence (DNA): TGTGCCAGCAGCTTGGTCTGGGAGAACTATGGCTACACCTTC.

The chain couples TRBV27 to TRBJ2-1; 9 positions agree with TRBD2. The germline CDR1 and CDR2 sequences are MNHEY and SMNVEV (reference sequence). Germline trimming cut 7 bases from V and 4 bases from J; bases unmatched to any gene: 5. This CDR3 contains 14 residues. DNA of the CDR3: TGTGCCAGCATCCCTAGCGGGACTTACAATGAGCAGTTCTTC. As protein: CASIPSGTYNEQFF.

This rearrangement joins TRBV5-8 to TRBJ1-5; 7 nucleotides match TRBD1. V dropped 0 bases and J dropped 0; count of bases not matched to a gene: 3. The CDR3 covers 16 residues. Germline V gives CDR1 SGHTS, CDR2 YDEGEE. CDR3 in amino acids: CASSLGDRDSNQPQHF. In nucleotides, the CDR3 is TGTGCCAGCAGCTTGGGCGACAGGGATAGCAATCAGCCCCAGCATTTT.

J is TRBJ2-7 and V is TRBV27; the D is unclear. V was cut by 5 bases and J by 1 base, with 9 bases left in between. The CDR3 runs 13 residues. Germline CDR1 and CDR2: MNHEY and SMNVEV (reference sequence). CDR3 residues: CASSPGSSYEQYF. The CDR3 nucleotides are TGTGCCAGCAGTCCAGGCAGTTCCTACGAGCAGTACTTC.

This clone has just one count. In nucleotides, the CDR3 is TGTGCCACCAGTGCCGGGAGGGGTGGAGCGCCCCAGCATTTT. The encoded protein is CATSAGRGGAPQHF. J is TRBJ1-5 and V is TRBV24-1, with a possible D match to TRBD1 (5 bases). Germline V gives CDR1 KGHDR, CDR2 SFDVKD. The CDR3 runs 14 residues. V was trimmed by 5 bases and J by 9 bases, leaving 16 bases between them.

Here the CDR3 reads CASTRGEGRYEQYF. DNA for the CDR3: TGTGCCAGCACAAGGGGGGAAGGACGCTACGAGCAGTACTTC. This chain connects TRBV6-5 to TRBJ2-7, with D possibly called TRBD1 or TRBD2 (6 bases each). The V gene's germline CDR1 is MNHEY and CDR2 SVGAGI. Deletions cut 7 bases from V and 3 bases from J, with 16 bases between. The CDR3 has 14 amino acids.